Listed here are 27 T cell receptor beta chains from one sample, sequenced in a study of T-cell memory formation after mild COVID-19. TCRdb re-called the 5' RACE reads through MiXCR, storing one row per CDR3 protein. The sample includes about 290,000 distinct CDR3 sequences, approximately 16% of them seen just once. Sequenced: PBMCs or a T cell subset sorted from them (not recorded which). These receptors all stem from a young man who had mild COVID-19 (a few samples of this study predate the infection). Cell type and time point are not known.

This clonotype was seen only a few times. The rearrangement links TRBV12-3 or TRBV12-4 to TRBJ1-1, with unresolved D. CDR3 length equals 14 residues. V was trimmed by 2 bases and J by 4 bases, leaving 11 bases between them. The CDR3, as DNA: TGTGCCAGCAGTTTAAATGTTCGGAGCACTGAAGCTTTCTTT. Translated: CASSLNVRSTEAFF.

This clonotype occurred a few times. An end of the junction differs from the germline gene, which may be a read error. The genes are TRBV7-2 and TRBJ2-1; no clear D gene. The CDR3 contains 13 residues. Germline loops: CDR1 SGHTA, CDR2 FQGNSA. The CDR3 DNA is TGTGCCAGCAGCCCCCCTTACCGAACTGAGAAGTTCTTC. This codes for CASSPPYRTEKFF.

This clonotype was seen many times. The chain joins TRBV5-1 to TRBJ2-2; D is perhaps TRBD1 (5 bases). The CDR3 totals 14 residues. Per germline, CDR1 SGHRS and CDR2 YFSETQ. Trimming pared 2 bases from V and 3 bases from J, leaving 8 bases between. The CDR3 DNA reads TGCGCCAGCAGCTTCCAGGGCTACACCGGGGAGCTGTTTTTT. This encodes CASSFQGYTGELFF.

Only a few counts were recorded for this clonotype. The chain joins TRBV3-2 to TRBJ2-7; TRBD1, the D gene given by the table, was not confirmed from the DNA. TRBV3-2 is an annotated pseudogene. This CDR3 has 15 amino acids. CDR3 nucleotide sequence: TGTGCCAGCAGCAAATCCGGGACAGGAGCCTACGAGCAGTACGTC. Its protein product is CASSKSGTGAYEQYV.

A few counts support this clonotype. The chain combines TRBV5-1 with TRBJ1-1; 11 nucleotides match TRBD1. CDR1 and CDR2 from the germline V gene are SGHRS and YFSETQ. Trimming took 4 bases from V and 5 from J; bases not matched to a gene: 4. The CDR3 has 14 residues. CDR3 DNA sequence: TGCGCCAGCAGCCGAGGGACAGGGGGAACTGAAGCTTTCTTT. This gives the protein CASSRGTGGTEAFF. Full variable domain (missing parts from reference TRBV5-1 and TRBJ1-1): KAGVTQTPRYLIKTRGQQVTLSCSPISGHRSVSWYQQTPGQGLQFLFEYFSETQRNKGNFPGRFSGRQFSNSRSEMNVSTLELGDSALYLCASSRGTGGTEAFFGQGTRLTVV.

This clonotype showed up many times. The rearrangement uses TRBV7-2 and TRBJ2-2; D unresolved. The V end was cut by 2 bases, the J end by 4 bases, with 5 bases between. The germline gives CDR1 SGHTA, CDR2 FQGNSA. The CDR3 consists of 13 residues. CDR3 region: CASSLYSTGELFF. The CDR3 DNA reads TGTGCCAGCAGCTTATACTCCACCGGGGAGCTGTTTTTT.

This clonotype was counted ten times or more. The chain couples TRBV4-3 to TRBJ2-3; D is perhaps TRBD1 or TRBD2 (6 bases each). The CDR3 loop spans 16 amino acids. The V gene's germline CDR1 is LGHNA and CDR2 YSLEER. With 4 bases removed from V and 6 bases from J, the gap between germline ends came to 20 bases. CDR3 DNA sequence: TGCGCCAGCAGCCTTCAATCCTTGGGGGGCCGGGATACGCAGTATTTT. Its protein product is CASSLQSLGGRDTQYF.

This chain connects TRBV4-1 to TRBJ2-7; D tentatively fits TRBD1 or TRBD2 (5 bases each). Per germline, CDR1 MGHRA and CDR2 YSYEKL. V was cut by 1 base and J by 5 bases, with 15 bases left in between. There are 15 residues in the CDR3. The CDR3 coding sequence is TGCGCCAGCAGCCAAGGCATGCAGGGACGGGACGAGCAGTACTTC. Translation: CASSQGMQGRDEQYF.

The table lists this clonotype with a few counts. V usage is TRBV6-6 and J usage is TRBJ2-3; D unclear. Trimming removed 0 bases from V and 1 base from J, with 8 bases in between. The CDR3 is made up of 15 amino acids. CDR1 MNHNY and CDR2 SVGAGI come from the germline V gene (reference sequence). CDR3 nucleotides: TGTGCCAGCAGTTACTCGAACACAGGCACAGATACGCAGTATTTT. Translating gives CASSYSNTGTDTQYF.

The CDR3: CASSLSAGLEATQYF. The CDR3 coding sequence is TGTGCCAGCAGCCTATCGGCGGGACTTGAGGCGACCCAGTACTTC. The chain combines TRBV9 with TRBJ2-5; TRBD2 is a possible D gene (6 bases). This CDR3 comprises 15 residues. CDR1 is SGDLS and CDR2 is YYNGEE in the germline V gene. Trimming took off 4 bases at V and 7 bases at J, with 20 bases between the two ends.

The V call is TRBV7-2, the J call TRBJ2-7; 10 nucleotides line up with TRBD1. V lost 5 bases to trimming and J lost 5 bases; unmatched junction nucleotides: 12. Germline loops: CDR1 SGHTA, CDR2 FQGNSA. The CDR3 contains 16 residues. The CDR3 nucleotides read TGTGCCAGCAGCCTCAAATCCGGGACAGGGGTAAACGAGCAGTACTTC. It translates to CASSLKSGTGVNEQYF.

The genes are TRBV9 and TRBJ2-1; D unclear. V lost 0 bases, J lost 10 bases, and 11 bases lay in between. The CDR3 has 13 residues. Germline CDR1 reads SGDLS; CDR2 reads YYNGEE. The CDR3 bases are TGTGCCAGCAGCGTAGCTCCGAGTACAGAGCAGTTCTTC. Encoded protein: CASSVAPSTEQFF.

This clonotype was counted between two and nine times. The chain combines TRBV7-2 with TRBJ2-2; TRBD1 matches 10 bases. The J segment lost 4 bases and the V segment lost 7 bases, leaving 6 bases of the junction unmatched. Per the germline V gene, CDR1 is SGHTA and CDR2 is FQGNSA. This CDR3 comprises 15 residues. CDR3 amino acids: CASIPRDRGTGELFF. CDR3 in DNA: TGTGCCAGCATTCCGAGGGACAGGGGCACCGGGGAGCTGTTTTTT. The full variable domain, with the rest looked up from reference TRBV7-2 and TRBJ2-2, is GAGVSQSPSNKVTEKGKDVELRCDPISGHTALYWYRQSLGQGLEFLIYFQGNSAPDKSGLPSDRFSAERTGGSVSTLTIQRTQQEDSAVYLCASIPRDRGTGELFFGEGSRLTVL.

The sample holds many counts of this clonotype. This chain connects TRBV7-2 to TRBJ2-3; 7 bases match TRBD2. The CDR3 runs to 13 residues. Germline V gives CDR1 SGHTA, CDR2 FQGNSA. Trimming cost V 7 bases and J 11 bases; bases outside gene matches: 12. Here the CDR3 DNA reads TGTGCCAGCAAGTCCGGGACTACCGTATGGCAGTATTTT. Protein product: CASKSGTTVWQYF.

The genes are TRBV5-1 and TRBJ1-1; a weak D match, TRBD1 (6 bases). V gave up 2 bases and J gave up 1 base, with 12 bases separating them. CDR3 length: 15 amino acids. Germline V CDR1 and CDR2: SGHRS, YFSETQ. The CDR3: CASSFGGRENTEAFF. CDR3 in DNA: TGCGCCAGCAGCTTCGGGGGGCGGGAGAACACTGAAGCTTTCTTT.

V is TRBV7-9 and J is TRBJ2-5; 8 nucleotides agree with TRBD1. J gave up 4 bases and V 5 bases, and 9 bases lay outside the gene matches. The CDR3 spans 15 residues. Germline V gives CDR1 SEHNR, CDR2 FQNEAQ (reference sequence). The CDR3: CASSIQGAQAETQYF. CDR3 bases: TGTGCCAGCAGCATTCAGGGGGCCCAGGCAGAGACCCAGTACTTC.

In this sample, this clonotype turned up many times. The chain couples TRBV28 to TRBJ2-7; D is tentatively TRBD1 or TRBD2 (5 bases each). With 1 base removed from V and 4 bases from J, the gap between germline ends came to 17 bases. The CDR3 sequence is 16 residues long. CDR1 and CDR2 from the germline V gene are MDHEN and SYDVKM. CDR3 residues: CASSLSGTLGRYEQYV. The CDR3 region has the DNA TGTGCCAGCAGTTTATCGGGGACCCTGGGCCGTTACGAGCAGTACGTC.

V is TRBV11-2 and J is TRBJ2-6, with D unclear. V gave up 3 bases and J gave up 0 bases, with 6 bases separating them. CDR1 is SGHAT, CDR2 FQNNGV, per germline. CDR3 length: 15 residues. CDR3 protein: CASSFTHSGANVLTF. The CDR3 DNA reads TGTGCCAGCAGCTTTACACACTCTGGGGCCAACGTCCTGACTTTC.

This clonotype occurred many times. The rearrangement uses TRBV7-2 and TRBJ1-5; D uncertain. The V and J ends lost 5 bases and 3 bases respectively, with 14 bases between them. This CDR3 comprises 15 residues. From germline, CDR1 is SGHTA and CDR2 FQGNSA. The CDR3 DNA reads TGTGCCAGCAGCCGCCTGAGTGGAGTCAATCAGCCCCAGCATTTT. Translating it yields CASSRLSGVNQPQHF.

This clonotype has only a few counts. V usage is TRBV29-1 and J usage is TRBJ2-3; 7 bases map to TRBD2. Germline trimming cut 7 bases from V and 0 bases from J; bases unmatched to any gene: 7. The germline CDR1 and CDR2 sequences are SQVTM and ANQGSEA. This CDR3 comprises 14 residues. The CDR3: CSATVGGSTDTQYF. Here the CDR3 DNA reads TGCAGCGCTACCGTCGGGGGGAGCACAGATACGCAGTATTTT.

V gene TRBV19 combines with J gene TRBJ1-1; tentative D call: TRBD1 (5 bases). The CDR3 covers 12 residues. In germline, CDR1 is LNHDA, CDR2 SQIVND (reference sequence). Trimming left V 9 bases short and J 5 bases short, with 13 bases between. The chain's CDR3 is CASRRAKTEAFF. CDR3 coding DNA: TGTGCCAGCCGCAGGGCGAAGACTGAAGCTTTCTTT.

This clonotype came up a few times. The chain is built from TRBV15 and TRBJ2-7; 7 nucleotides agree with TRBD1. The ends lost 8 bases at V and 5 bases at J; junction bases unmatched: 9. This CDR3 comprises 13 residues. From germline, CDR1 is LNHNV and CDR2 YYDKDF (reference sequence). In DNA form, the CDR3 reads TGTGCCACCGGAGACAGGGTTTTCGACGAGCAGTACTTC. It codes for CATGDRVFDEQYF.

This sequence joins TRBV7-9 and TRBJ1-1, with D perhaps TRBD1 (6 bases). V lost 5 bases, J lost 2 bases, and 15 bases lay in between. Germline V gives CDR1 SEHNR, CDR2 FQNEAQ (reference sequence). This CDR3 contains 15 residues. The CDR3 nucleotides read TGTGCCAGCAGCACAACCGGGACATCCAACACTGAAGCTTTCTTT. It is translated as CASSTTGTSNTEAFF.

The V call is TRBV4-1, the J call TRBJ2-7, with unresolved D. The germline V and J ends were trimmed by 3 bases and 0 bases, with 12 bases remaining between them. The CDR3 runs 15 residues. Germline V CDR1 and CDR2: MGHRA, YSYEKL. The CDR3 region is CASSQETVTSYEQYF. The CDR3 DNA sequence: TGCGCCAGCAGCCAGGAGACGGTGACCTCCTACGAGCAGTACTTC.

At least ten counts were recorded for this clonotype. The rearrangement links TRBV5-4 to TRBJ1-1, with D tentatively TRBD1 (5 bases). The CDR3 length is 13 residues. From germline, CDR1 is SGHNT and CDR2 YYREEE (reference sequence). Trimming pared 4 bases from V and 1 base from J, leaving 8 bases between. In nucleotides, the CDR3 is TGTGCCAGCAGCCCGACAGAGAACACTGAAGCTTTCTTT. It is translated as CASSPTENTEAFF. The full variable domain, its missing parts supplied by reference TRBV5-4 and TRBJ1-1, is ETGVTQSPTHLIKTRGQQVTLRCSSQSGHNTVSWYQQALGQGPQFIFQYYREEENGRGNFPPRFSGLQFPNYSSELNVNALELDDSALYLCASSPTENTEAFFGQGTRLTVV.

The V call is TRBV7-6, the J call TRBJ2-1; a weak D match, TRBD2 (7 bases). The CDR3 length is 16 residues. The V gene lost 5 bases and the J gene lost 5 bases, with 19 bases spanning the gap. The germline V gene encodes CDR1 SGHVS and CDR2 FNYEAQ. In DNA, the CDR3 is TGTGCCAGCAGCACCAGCGGGACATATGGGCACAATGAGCAGTTCTTC. Translating gives CASSTSGTYGHNEQFF.

This clonotype was seen a handful of times. This rearrangement joins TRBV6-5 to TRBJ2-7; the match to TRBD2 covers 7 bases. In germline, CDR1 is MNHEY, CDR2 SVGAGI. V shed 8 bases, J shed 5 bases, and the junction held 6 bases outside the gene matches. The CDR3 is 12 amino acids. The CDR3, as DNA: TGTGCCAGCTCACGGGCGGGGGACGAGCAGTACTTC. It encodes CASSRAGDEQYF.